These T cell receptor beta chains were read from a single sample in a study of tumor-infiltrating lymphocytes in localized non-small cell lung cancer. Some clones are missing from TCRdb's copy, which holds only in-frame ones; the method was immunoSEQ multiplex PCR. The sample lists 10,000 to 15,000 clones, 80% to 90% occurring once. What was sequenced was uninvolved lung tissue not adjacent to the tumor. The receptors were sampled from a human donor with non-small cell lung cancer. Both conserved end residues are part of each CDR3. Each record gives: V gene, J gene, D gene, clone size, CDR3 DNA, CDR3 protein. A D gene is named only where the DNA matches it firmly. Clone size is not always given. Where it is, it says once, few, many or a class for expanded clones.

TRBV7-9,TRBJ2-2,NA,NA,TGTGCCAGCAGCTTAGCGATGTCAGGGGTAACCGGGGAGCTGTTTTTT,CASSLAMSGVTGELFF
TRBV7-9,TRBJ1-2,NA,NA,TGTGCCAGCAGCAACCCGACGACGACTAACTATGGCTACACCTTC,CASSNPTTTNYGYTF
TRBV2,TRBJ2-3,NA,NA,TGTGCCAGCAGTGTAGGCGGAAATACGCAGTATTTT,CASSVGGNTQYF
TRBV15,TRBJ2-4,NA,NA,TGTGCCACCAGCAGAGCAGGGGACACGGTAGGAGCCAAAAACATTCAGTACTTC,CATSRAGDTVGAKNIQYF
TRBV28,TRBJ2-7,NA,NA,TGTGCCAGCAGTTTGCTCTACGAGCAGTACTTC,CASSLLYEQYF
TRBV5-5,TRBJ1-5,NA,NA,TGTGCCAGCAGCTCGACAGCAGGGACTGGGCAGCCCCAGCATTTT,CASSSTAGTGQPQHF
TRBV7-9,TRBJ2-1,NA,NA,TGTGCCAGCAGCCTGGCGTGGGGGGGCAGGAACAATGAGCAGTTCTTC,CASSLAWGGRNNEQFF
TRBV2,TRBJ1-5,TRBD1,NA,TGTGCCAGCAGGAAAGACAGGGGAAGCAATCAGCCCCAGCATTTT,CASRKDRGSNQPQHF
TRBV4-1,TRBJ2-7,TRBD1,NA,TGCGCCAGCAGCCTAGCGACAGGGTCAACCTACGAGCAGTACTTC,CASSLATGSTYEQYF
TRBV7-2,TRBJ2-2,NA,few,TGTGCCAGCAGCCAACCAACCGCGGGCGGGGAGCTGTTTTTT,CASSQPTAGGELFF
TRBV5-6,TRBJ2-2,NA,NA,TGTGCCAGCAACCTTGAGAGGGTGAACACCGGGGAGCTGTTTTTT,CASNLERVNTGELFF
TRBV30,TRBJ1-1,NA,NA,TGTGCCTGGAGTAAGTCCCCTCTGACTGAAGCTTTCTTT,CAWSKSPLTEAFF
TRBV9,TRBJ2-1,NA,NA,TGTGCCAGCAGCGTAGGTGGGGCCCCGAAGTTCTTC,CASSVGGAPKFF
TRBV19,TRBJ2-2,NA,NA,TGTGCCAGTAGTACCACAGGGGGGGCCGGGGAGCTGTTTTTT,CASSTTGGAGELFF
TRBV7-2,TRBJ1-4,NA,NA,TGTGCCAGCAGCGACCCCCCGGGAAAACTGTTTTTT,CASSDPPGKLFF
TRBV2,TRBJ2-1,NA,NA,TGTGCCAGCAGCATCCTCGAACACAATGAGCAGTTCTTC,CASSILEHNEQFF
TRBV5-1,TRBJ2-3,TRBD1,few,TGCGCCAGCAGCTTTGGGACAGGCACAGATACGCAGTATTTT,CASSFGTGTDTQYF
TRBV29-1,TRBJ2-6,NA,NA,TGCAGCGTCGAGACAGTCTCTGGGGCCAACGTCCTGACTTTC,CSVETVSGANVLTF
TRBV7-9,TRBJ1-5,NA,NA,TGTGCCAGCAGCTTAGTGGGGGGTTTCCATCAGCCCCAGCATTTT,CASSLVGGFHQPQHF
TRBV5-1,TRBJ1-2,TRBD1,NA,TGCGCCAGCAGCTTGACAGGGGGAGGAACGTCCTATGGCTACACCTTC,CASSLTGGGTSYGYTF
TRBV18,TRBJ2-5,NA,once,TGTGCCAGCTCACAAAATTACCGGGCCAACCAAGAGACCCAGTACTTC,CASSQNYRANQETQYF
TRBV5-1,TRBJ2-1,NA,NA,TGCGCCAGCAGCTTGGGACCGACGCCCTACAATGAGCAGTTCTTC,CASSLGPTPYNEQFF
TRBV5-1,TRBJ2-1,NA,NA,TGCGCCAGCAGCATTGGACAGTCTGGACCACAGTTCTTC,CASSIGQSGPQFF
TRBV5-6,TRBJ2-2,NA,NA,TGTGCCAGCAGCTTGAGGGGGGCAGAGAACACCGGGGAGCTGTTTTTT,CASSLRGAENTGELFF
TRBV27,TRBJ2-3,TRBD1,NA,TGTGCCAGCAGCCCCGGGACAGGGGGCACAGATACGCAGTATTTT,CASSPGTGGTDTQYF
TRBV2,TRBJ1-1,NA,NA,TGTGCCAGCAGTGTGGATTCGAACACTGAAGCTTTCTTT,CASSVDSNTEAFF
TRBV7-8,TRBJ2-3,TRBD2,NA,TGTGCCAGCAGCCCGACTAGCGGGCCGGATTTCGGTACGCAGTATTTT,CASSPTSGPDFGTQYF
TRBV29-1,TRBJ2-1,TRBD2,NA,TGCAGCGTTGAAGCCCCTAGCGGGAGGAATGAGCAGTTCTTC,CSVEAPSGRNEQFF
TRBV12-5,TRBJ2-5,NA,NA,TGTGCTAGTGGTTTGGATGGGGAGACCCAGTACTTC,CASGLDGETQYF
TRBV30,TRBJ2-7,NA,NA,TGTGCCTGGAGTAGGAGGGAGCCACTCTACGAGCAGTACTTC,CAWSRREPLYEQYF
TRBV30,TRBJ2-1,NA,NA,TGTGCCTGTGGACACGGGGCATCCTCCTACAATGAGCAGTTCTTC,CACGHGASSYNEQFF
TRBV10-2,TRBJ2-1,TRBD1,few,TGCGCCAGCAGCCCAGACAGGGGGTTCTACAATGAGCAGTTCTTC,CASSPDRGFYNEQFF
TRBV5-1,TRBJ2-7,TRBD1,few,TGCGCCAGCAGCTTGGTACAGGGGGGTTACGAGCAGTACTTC,CASSLVQGGYEQYF
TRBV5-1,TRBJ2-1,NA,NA,TGCGCCAGCAGCTTGGGCAGGCGGGATGAGCAGTTCTTC,CASSLGRRDEQFF
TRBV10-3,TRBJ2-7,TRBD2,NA,TGTGCCATCAGTCGAGCGGGGGCCTACGAGCAGTACTTC,CAISRAGAYEQYF
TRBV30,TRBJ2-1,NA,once,TGTGCCTGGAAAAAAATGCACGGTGAGCAGTTCTTC,CAWKKMHGEQFF
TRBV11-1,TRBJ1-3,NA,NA,TGTGCCAGCACAGCTGGAAACACCATATATTTT,CASTAGNTIYF
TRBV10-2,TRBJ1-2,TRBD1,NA,TGCGCCAGCAGTGAGTCTGAGAAGACAGGGGATGGCTACACCTTC,CASSESEKTGDGYTF
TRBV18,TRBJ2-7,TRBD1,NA,TGTGCCAGCTCACCACGACAGGGGGTATACGAGCAGTACTTC,CASSPRQGVYEQYF
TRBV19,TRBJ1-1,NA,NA,TGTGCCAGTAGTCCCAAGTTGAACACTGAAGCTTTCTTT,CASSPKLNTEAFF
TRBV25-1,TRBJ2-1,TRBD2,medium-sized,TGTGCCAGCAGTGTCCCTAGCGGGGGGTTACCTTACAATGAGCAGTTCTTC,CASSVPSGGLPYNEQFF
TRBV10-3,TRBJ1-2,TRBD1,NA,TGTGCCATCAGTACAGGGGAGGGGGGCTACACCTTC,CAISTGEGGYTF
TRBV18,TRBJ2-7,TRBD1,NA,TGTGCCAGCTCACCAGGCGGGACAGGGCTTGAGCAGTACTTC,CASSPGGTGLEQYF
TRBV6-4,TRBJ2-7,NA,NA,TGTGCCCGCTCAGAGCAGGGCATCAACGAGCAGTACTTC,CARSEQGINEQYF
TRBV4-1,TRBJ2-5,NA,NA,TGCGCCAGCAGCCAAGGGGGCAGGCAGAGGGAGACCCAGTACTTC,CASSQGGRQRETQYF
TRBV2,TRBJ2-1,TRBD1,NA,TGTGCCAGCAGGAAGGGACAGGGGTACCGAAACGAGCAGTTCTTC,CASRKGQGYRNEQFF